The 18 T cell receptor beta chains below were found in one sample sequenced in a study. Via MiXCR, TCRdb re-called the RT-PCR reads, giving one row per CDR3 protein. This table has 650,000 to 800,000 distinct CDR3 sequences, approximately 14% appearing once. The sample taken for sequencing was memory CD4+ T cells from blood. The receptors originated from a female donor in good health, serving as a healthy control.

The chain uses TRBV29-1 and TRBJ1-1; 8 nucleotides agree with TRBD1. V shed 6 bases and J 4 bases; nucleotides not matched to a gene: 10. The CDR3 runs to 14 residues. From germline, CDR1 is SQVTM and CDR2 ANQGSEA. The CDR3 DNA is TGCAGCGTGGGGAGGGGACAGGCGATCACTGAAGCTTTCTTT. This gives the protein CSVGRGQAITEAFF. Drawing the rest from reference TRBV29-1 and TRBJ1-1, the complete variable domain is SAVISQKPSRDICQRGTSLTIQCQVDSQVTMMFWYRQQPGQSLTLIATANQGSEATYESGFVIDKFPISRPNLTFSTLTVSNMSPEDSSIYLCSVGRGQAITEAFFGQGTRLTVV.

This clonotype was detected many times. The chain is built from TRBV20-1 and TRBJ1-5, with a tentative D call TRBD1 (6 bases). Deletions cut 3 bases from V and 1 base from J, with 13 bases between. This CDR3 is 15 amino acids long. Germline-derived CDR1 and CDR2 are DFQATT and SNEGSKA (reference sequence). CDR3 DNA: TGCAGTGCTAGCAAACAGGGCCTGAGCAATCAGCCCCAGCATTTT. This translates into CSASKQGLSNQPQHF.

V and J are TRBV28 and TRBJ2-7, with TRBD1 matching over 7 bases. The germline CDR1 and CDR2 sequences are MDHEN and SYDVKM. CDR3 length: 12 residues. With V trimmed by 10 bases and J by 5 bases, 8 bases remained unmatched. CDR3 DNA sequence: TGTGCCACCGGGCAGGGGGACCACGAGCAGTACTTC. The encoded protein is CATGQGDHEQYF.

Ten or more counts support this clonotype. V and J are TRBV12-3 or TRBV12-4 and TRBJ1-4; D unclear. V lost 6 bases, J lost 7 bases, and 6 bases lay in between. CDR3 length: 11 amino acids. This CDR3 reads CASSLGEKLFF. In nucleotides, the CDR3 is TGTGCCAGCAGCTTGGGTGAAAAACTGTTTTTT.

In its sample, this clonotype was seen a few times. V and J are TRBV30 and TRBJ2-3; TRBD1 agrees at 7 bases. The CDR3 covers 15 residues. Per the germline V gene, CDR1 is GTSNPN and CDR2 is SVGIG (reference sequence). The J segment lost 6 bases and the V segment lost 3 bases, leaving 12 bases of the junction unmatched. CDR3 DNA: TGTGCCTGGAGCGCCGGGACAGTGGTGTGGGATACGCAGTATTTT. This encodes CAWSAGTVVWDTQYF.

This clonotype was counted at least ten times. This chain uses TRBV6-4 with TRBJ1-5; 9 bases are shared with TRBD1. Germline assignment: CDR1 MRHNA and CDR2 SNTAGT. There are 14 residues in the CDR3. Trimming removed 5 bases from V and 5 bases from J; junction bases left unmatched: 4. The CDR3 sequence is CASSPDRGDQPQHF. The CDR3 nucleotides read TGTGCCAGCAGTCCGGACAGGGGTGATCAGCCCCAGCATTTT.

This clonotype was counted only a few times. V is TRBV28 and J is TRBJ2-5, with D perhaps matching TRBD1 (6 bases). V shed 6 bases and J shed 2 bases, with 10 bases lying between them. From germline, CDR1 is MDHEN and CDR2 SYDVKM. The CDR3 has 13 residues. CDR3 loop: CASRQQGQETQYF. The CDR3 nucleotides read TGTGCCAGCAGGCAACAGGGTCAAGAGACCCAGTACTTC.

This clonotype was seen only a few times. The J gene is TRBJ2-7, the V gene TRBV15, with D perhaps matching TRBD1 or TRBD2 (5 bases each). V was pared by 3 bases and J by 4 bases, with 16 bases between. CDR1 and CDR2 (germline): LNHNV, YYDKDF (reference sequence). CDR3 length: 15 amino acids. The CDR3 DNA sequence: TGTGCCACCAGCAGTACCGGGACCAACTTTTACGAGCAGTACTTC. Amino acids: CATSSTGTNFYEQYF.

At least ten counts were recorded for this clonotype. The V call is TRBV29-1, the J call TRBJ2-7; TRBD1 matches at 8 bases. The ends lost 7 bases at V and 2 bases at J; junction bases unmatched: 7. In germline, CDR1 is SQVTM, CDR2 ANQGSEA. The CDR3 is 13 amino acids. CDR3 region: CSARQGPTYEQYF. The CDR3 DNA sequence: TGCAGCGCACGACAGGGGCCTACCTACGAGCAGTACTTC.

The J gene is TRBJ1-1, the V gene TRBV5-5; D gene ambiguous. Germline assignment: CDR1 SGHKS and CDR2 YYEKEE (reference sequence). V was trimmed by 6 bases and J by 5 bases, leaving 14 bases between them. The CDR3 is made up of 13 amino acids. The CDR3 loop reads CASKGKSGTEAFF. In nucleotides, the CDR3 is TGTGCCAGCAAGGGAAAATCAGGAACTGAAGCTTTCTTT.

The rearrangement joins TRBV29-1 to TRBJ1-5; D unclear. The germline gives CDR1 SQVTM, CDR2 ANQGSEA. The CDR3 has 12 residues. V was shortened by 4 bases and J by 7 bases, with 11 bases between the two germline ends. The CDR3 DNA sequence: TGCAGCGTTGGTGACGGGCGGCAGCCCCAGCATTTT. Translated: CSVGDGRQPQHF.

This clonotype showed up many times. The chain uses TRBV29-1 and TRBJ2-1; 15 bases are shared with TRBD2. The germline V gene encodes CDR1 SQVTM and CDR2 ANQGSEA. J was trimmed by 9 bases and V by 4 bases; bases with no gene match: 7. The length of the CDR3 is 15 residues. The CDR3, as DNA: TGCAGCGTTGCCGGACTAGCGGGAGGGCCTGGTGAGCAGTTCTTC. Translating gives CSVAGLAGGPGEQFF.

This clonotype was seen many times. V is TRBV7-8 and J is TRBJ2-1; 8 positions match TRBD1. This CDR3 has 15 amino acids. The junction had 7 bases not matched to a gene; V was cut back by 5 bases and J by 4 bases. Looked up from germline, CDR1 is SGHVS and CDR2 is FQNEAQ. The CDR3 DNA is TGTGCCAGCAGCGACCGGGACAGGCTATACAATGAGCAGTTCTTC. This sequence encodes CASSDRDRLYNEQFF.

This clonotype was picked up a small number of times. CDR3 in DNA: TGTGCCAGCTCAGTGCGGGAGGGCCTCAATGAGCAGTTCTTC. This gives the protein CASSVREGLNEQFF. The gene calls are TRBV18 and TRBJ2-1; TRBD2 aligns across 9 bases. This CDR3 comprises 14 residues. The germline CDR1 and CDR2 sequences are KGHSH and LQKENI. The V and J ends lost 5 bases and 6 bases, in that order; junction bases with no gene match: 5.

This clonotype was seen just once. The chain links TRBV3-1 to TRBJ1-5, with 9 bases that match TRBD1. This CDR3 has 17 residues. After removal of 3 bases from V and 6 bases from J, the junction contained 12 bases not matched to a gene. The germline CDR1 and CDR2 sequences are LGHDT and YNNKEL (reference sequence). CDR3 in DNA: TGTGCCAGCAGCCACGACCCGGACAGGGGCAGGGGTCAGCCCCAGCATTTT. This sequence encodes CASSHDPDRGRGQPQHF.

This clonotype occurred a few times. The J gene is TRBJ1-1, the V gene TRBV5-5; D gene uncertain. V lost 5 bases to trimming and J lost 3 bases, with 11 bases between them. CDR1 is SGHKS, CDR2 YYEKEE, per germline (reference sequence). There are 13 residues in the CDR3. The CDR3 DNA follows: TGTGCCAGCAGTTGGAGGGTAGACACTGAAGCTTTCTTT. As protein: CASSWRVDTEAFF.

This chain joins TRBV29-1 and TRBJ2-5, with 7 bases matching TRBD1. CDR1 SQVTM and CDR2 ANQGSEA come from the germline V gene. The CDR3 length is 14 residues. CDR3 in amino acids: CTTLVGGDGETQYF. The CDR3 DNA reads as TGCACCACATTAGTAGGGGGCGATGGGGAGACCCAGTACTTC. Filled out from reference TRBV29-1 and TRBJ2-5, the complete variable domain reads SAVISQKPSRDICQRGTSLTIQCQVDSQVTMMFWYRQQPGQSLTLIATANQGSEATYESGFVIDKFPISRPNLTFSTLTVSNMSPEDSSIYLCTTLVGGDGETQYFGPGTRLLVL.

The chain is built from TRBV12-3 or TRBV12-4 and TRBJ1-1; tentatively, D is TRBD1 (6 bases). This CDR3 has 13 amino acids. Trimming removed 6 bases from V and 1 base from J, with 9 bases in between. In nucleotides, the CDR3 is TGTGCCAGCAGGAAACAGGGGAACACTGAAGCTTTCTTT. It yields the protein CASRKQGNTEAFF.